This T cell receptor beta chain came from a study of T-cell reconstitution after alpha-beta-depleted transplantation in children. General study points: It was newly produced T cells that mostly accounted for T-cell counts and diversity one year after transplant. The study reportedly traced alpha-beta T cells about two months after transplant to several hundred expanded graft clones. Certain patients had high TCRbeta diversity at day 60, and it came from recipient T cells and thymic progenitors that survived.

The authors prepared the TCRbeta library with unique molecular identifiers. Using its own MiXCR run on the PCR reads, TCRdb lists one record per CDR3 protein. Among about 830,000 distinct CDR3 sequences listed, around 15% were seen once. This clonotype was found many times. Its antigen remains unidentified. This CDR3 has 16 amino acids. V trimming: 5 bases; J trimming: 4 bases; junction bases outside the gene matches: 3. This chain joins TRBV12-3 or TRBV12-4 and TRBJ2-3; TRBD2 agrees at 16 bases. The sequence was collected from a male patient between 5 and 17 years old who had a stem cell transplant for acute lymphoblastic leukemia, so the T cells may come from the graft donor. The sequencing here drew on PBMCs, mostly from graft donor cells, taken 360 days after TCRalphabeta/CD19-depleted stem cell transplant. The CDR3 is CASSPGLAGGSDTQYF. The CDR3 DNA reads as TGTGCCAGCAGTCCGGGACTAGCGGGAGGGTCAGATACGCAGTATTTT.